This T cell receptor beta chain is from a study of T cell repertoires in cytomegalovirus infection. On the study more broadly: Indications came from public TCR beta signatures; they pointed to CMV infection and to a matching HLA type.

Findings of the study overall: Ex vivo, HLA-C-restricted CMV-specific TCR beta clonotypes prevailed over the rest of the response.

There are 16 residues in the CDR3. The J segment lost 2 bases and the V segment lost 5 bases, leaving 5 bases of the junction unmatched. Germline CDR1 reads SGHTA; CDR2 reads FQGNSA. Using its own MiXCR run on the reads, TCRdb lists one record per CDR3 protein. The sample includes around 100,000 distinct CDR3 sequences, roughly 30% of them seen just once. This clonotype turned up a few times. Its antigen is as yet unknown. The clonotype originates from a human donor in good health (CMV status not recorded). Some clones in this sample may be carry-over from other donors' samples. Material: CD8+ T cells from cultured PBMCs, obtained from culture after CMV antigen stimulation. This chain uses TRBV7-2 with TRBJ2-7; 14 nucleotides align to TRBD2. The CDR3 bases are TGTGCCAGCAGCCTGGGACTAGCGGGGGCCCCCTACGAGCAGTACTTC. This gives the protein CASSLGLAGAPYEQYF.